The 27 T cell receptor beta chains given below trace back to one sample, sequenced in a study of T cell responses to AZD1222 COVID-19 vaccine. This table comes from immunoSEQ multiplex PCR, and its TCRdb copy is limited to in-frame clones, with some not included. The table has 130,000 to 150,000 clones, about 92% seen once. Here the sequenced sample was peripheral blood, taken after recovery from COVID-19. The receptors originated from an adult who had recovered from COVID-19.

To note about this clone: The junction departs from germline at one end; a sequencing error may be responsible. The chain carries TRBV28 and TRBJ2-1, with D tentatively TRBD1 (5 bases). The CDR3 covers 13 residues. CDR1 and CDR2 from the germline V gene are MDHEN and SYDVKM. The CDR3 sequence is CANSLSRAGEQFF. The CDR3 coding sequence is TGTGCCAACAGTTTATCCAGGGCAGGCGAGCAGTTCTTC. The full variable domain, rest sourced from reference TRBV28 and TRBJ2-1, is DVKVTQSSRYLVKRTGEKVFLECVQDMDHENMFWYRQDPGLGLRLIYFSYDVKMKEKGDIPEGYSVSREKKERFSLILESASTNQTSMYLCANSLSRAGEQFFGPGTRLTVL.

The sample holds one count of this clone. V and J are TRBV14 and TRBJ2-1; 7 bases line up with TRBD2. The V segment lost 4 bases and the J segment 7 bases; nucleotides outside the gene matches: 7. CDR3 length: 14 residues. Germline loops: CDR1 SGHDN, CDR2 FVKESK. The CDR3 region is CASSRVGRMNEQFF. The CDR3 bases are TGTGCCAGCAGCCGAGTCGGGAGGATGAATGAGCAGTTCTTC.

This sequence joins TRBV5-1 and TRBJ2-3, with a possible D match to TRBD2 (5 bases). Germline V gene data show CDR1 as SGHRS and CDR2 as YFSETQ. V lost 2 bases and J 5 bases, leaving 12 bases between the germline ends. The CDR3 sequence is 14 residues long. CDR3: CASSLASSGDTQYF. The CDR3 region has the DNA TGCGCCAGCAGCTTAGCATCCAGCGGAGATACGCAGTATTTT.

The CDR3 is CASSWKNRADEAFF. For the CDR3, the DNA is TGTGCCAGCTCATGGAAAAACAGGGCGGATGAAGCTTTCTTT. The V call is TRBV18, the J call TRBJ1-1; perhaps TRBD1 as D (6 bases). The CDR3 has 14 residues. In germline, CDR1 is KGHSH, CDR2 LQKENI. V was cut by 5 bases and J by 7 bases, with 17 bases left in between.

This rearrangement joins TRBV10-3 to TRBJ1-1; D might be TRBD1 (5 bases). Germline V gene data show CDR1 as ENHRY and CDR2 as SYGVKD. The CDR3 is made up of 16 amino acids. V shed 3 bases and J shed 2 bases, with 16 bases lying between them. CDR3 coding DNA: TGTGCCATCAGTGAACGGGGGGAGGAGGGAAACACTGAAGCTTTCTTT. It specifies CAISERGEEGNTEAFF.

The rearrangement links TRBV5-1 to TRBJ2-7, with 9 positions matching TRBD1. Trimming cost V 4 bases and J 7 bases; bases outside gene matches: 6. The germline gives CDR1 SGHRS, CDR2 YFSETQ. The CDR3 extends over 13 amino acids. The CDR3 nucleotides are TGCGCCAGCAGCAGGACAGGGGAAGGGGAGCAGTACTTC. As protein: CASSRTGEGEQYF.

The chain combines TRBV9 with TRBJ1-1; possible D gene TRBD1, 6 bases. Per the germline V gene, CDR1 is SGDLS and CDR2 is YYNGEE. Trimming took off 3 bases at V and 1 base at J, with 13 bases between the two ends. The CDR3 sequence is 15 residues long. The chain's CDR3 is CASSAPGHSNTEAFF. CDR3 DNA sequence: TGTGCCAGCAGCGCCCCGGGACACTCGAACACTGAAGCTTTCTTT.

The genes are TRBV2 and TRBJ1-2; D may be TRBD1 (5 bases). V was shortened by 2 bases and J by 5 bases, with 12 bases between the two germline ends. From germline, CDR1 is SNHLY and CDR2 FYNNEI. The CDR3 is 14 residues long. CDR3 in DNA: TGTGCCAGCAGTGAATTGGGGGGTGGGTATGGCTACACCTTC. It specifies CASSELGGGYGYTF.

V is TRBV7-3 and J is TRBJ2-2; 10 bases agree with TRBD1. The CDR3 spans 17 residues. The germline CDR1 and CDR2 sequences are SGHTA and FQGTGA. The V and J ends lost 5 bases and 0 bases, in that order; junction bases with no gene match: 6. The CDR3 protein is CASSPATGGANTGELFF. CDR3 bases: TGTGCCAGCAGCCCTGCGACAGGGGGCGCGAACACCGGGGAGCTGTTTTTT.

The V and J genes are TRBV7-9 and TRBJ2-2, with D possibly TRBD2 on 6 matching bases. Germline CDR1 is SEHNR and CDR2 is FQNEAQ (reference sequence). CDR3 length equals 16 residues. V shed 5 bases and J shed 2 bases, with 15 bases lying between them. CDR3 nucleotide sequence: TGTGCCAGCAGCCCACCCCCTAGCGTCAACACCGGGGAGCTGTTTTTT. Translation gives CASSPPPSVNTGELFF.

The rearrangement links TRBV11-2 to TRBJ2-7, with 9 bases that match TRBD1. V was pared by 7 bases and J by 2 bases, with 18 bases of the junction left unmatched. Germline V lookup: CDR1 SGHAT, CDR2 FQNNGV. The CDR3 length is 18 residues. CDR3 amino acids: CASTPETRGQGWAYEQYF. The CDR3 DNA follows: TGTGCCAGCACCCCCGAGACCCGGGGACAGGGTTGGGCCTACGAGCAGTACTTC.

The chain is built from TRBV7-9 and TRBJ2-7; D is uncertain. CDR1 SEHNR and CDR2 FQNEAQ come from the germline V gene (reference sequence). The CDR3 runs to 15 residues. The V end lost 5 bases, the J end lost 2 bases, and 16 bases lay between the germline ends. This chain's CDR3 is CASSPPPWVAYEQYF. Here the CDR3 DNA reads TGTGCCAGCAGCCCCCCCCCGTGGGTGGCCTACGAGCAGTACTTC.

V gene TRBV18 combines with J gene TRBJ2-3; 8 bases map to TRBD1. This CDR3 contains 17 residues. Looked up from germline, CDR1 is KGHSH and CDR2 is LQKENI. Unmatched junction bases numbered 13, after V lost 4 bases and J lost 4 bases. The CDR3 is CASSLRDRFSGPDTQYF. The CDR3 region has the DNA TGTGCCAGCTCACTGAGGGACAGGTTCTCAGGGCCAGATACGCAGTATTTT.

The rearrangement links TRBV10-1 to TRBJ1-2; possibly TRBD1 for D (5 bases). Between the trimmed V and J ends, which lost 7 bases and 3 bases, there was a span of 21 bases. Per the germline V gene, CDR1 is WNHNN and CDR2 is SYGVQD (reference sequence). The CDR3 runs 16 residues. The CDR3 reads CASTLYRDPADYGYTF. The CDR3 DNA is TGCGCCAGCACTCTTTACCGGGACCCCGCGGACTATGGCTACACCTTC.

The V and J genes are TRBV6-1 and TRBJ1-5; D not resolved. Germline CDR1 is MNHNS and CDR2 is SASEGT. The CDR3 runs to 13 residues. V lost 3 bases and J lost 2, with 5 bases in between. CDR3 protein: CASSEQGNQPQHF. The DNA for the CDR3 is TGTGCCAGCAGTGAGCAGGGCAATCAGCCCCAGCATTTT.

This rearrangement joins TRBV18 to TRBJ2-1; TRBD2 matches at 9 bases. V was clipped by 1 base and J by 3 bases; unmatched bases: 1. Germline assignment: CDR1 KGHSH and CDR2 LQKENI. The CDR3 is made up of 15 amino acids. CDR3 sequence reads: CASSPLSGSYNEQFF. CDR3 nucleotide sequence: TGTGCCAGCTCACCACTTAGCGGGAGCTACAATGAGCAGTTCTTC.

CDR3 region: CASSPGQTYEQYF. DNA for the CDR3: TGTGCCAGCAGCCCGGGACAGACCTACGAGCAGTACTTC. The chain joins TRBV11-2 to TRBJ2-7; 7 bases fit TRBD1. Losses at the gene ends were 5 bases for V and 2 bases for J; bases not matched to a gene: 3. Looked up from germline, CDR1 is SGHAT and CDR2 is FQNNGV. This CDR3 has 13 residues. The variable domain in full, completed from reference TRBV11-2 and TRBJ2-7, reads EAGVAQSPRYKIIEKRQSVAFWCNPISGHATLYWYQQILGQGPKLLIQFQNNGVVDDSQLPKDRFSAERLKGVDSTLKIQPAKLEDSAVYLCASSPGQTYEQYFGPGTRLTVT.

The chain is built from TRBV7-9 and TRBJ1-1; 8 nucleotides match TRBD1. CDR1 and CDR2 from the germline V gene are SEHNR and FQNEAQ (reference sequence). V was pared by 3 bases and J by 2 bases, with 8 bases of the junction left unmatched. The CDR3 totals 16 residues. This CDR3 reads CASSFGAGGRNTEAFF. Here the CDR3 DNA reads TGTGCCAGCAGCTTTGGGGCAGGGGGCAGAAACACTGAAGCTTTCTTT. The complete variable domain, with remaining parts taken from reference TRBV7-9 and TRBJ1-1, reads DTGVSQNPRHKITKRGQNVTFRCDPISEHNRLYWYRQTLGQGPEFLTYFQNEAQLEKSRLLSDRFSAERPKGSFSTLEIQRTEQGDSAMYLCASSFGAGGRNTEAFFGQGTRLTVV.

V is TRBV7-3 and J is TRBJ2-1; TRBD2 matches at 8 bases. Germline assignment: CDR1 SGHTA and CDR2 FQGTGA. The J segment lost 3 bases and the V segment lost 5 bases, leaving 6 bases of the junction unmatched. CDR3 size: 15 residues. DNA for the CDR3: TGTGCCAGCAGCCAAGGGACTAGTTACTACAATGAGCAGTTCTTC. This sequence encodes CASSQGTSYYNEQFF.

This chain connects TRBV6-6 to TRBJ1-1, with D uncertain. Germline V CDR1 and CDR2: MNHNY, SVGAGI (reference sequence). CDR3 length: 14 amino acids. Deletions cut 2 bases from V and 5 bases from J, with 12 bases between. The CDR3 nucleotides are TGTGCCAGCAGTTACCGGCCGGGGAGGACTGAAGCTTTCTTT. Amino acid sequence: CASSYRPGRTEAFF.

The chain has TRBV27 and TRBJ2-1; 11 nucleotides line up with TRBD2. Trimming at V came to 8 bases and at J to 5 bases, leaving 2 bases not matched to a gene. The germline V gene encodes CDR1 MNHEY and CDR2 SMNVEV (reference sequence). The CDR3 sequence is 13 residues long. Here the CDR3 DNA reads TGTGCCAGCTCACTAGCGGGGGACAATGAGCAGTTCTTC. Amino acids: CASSLAGDNEQFF.

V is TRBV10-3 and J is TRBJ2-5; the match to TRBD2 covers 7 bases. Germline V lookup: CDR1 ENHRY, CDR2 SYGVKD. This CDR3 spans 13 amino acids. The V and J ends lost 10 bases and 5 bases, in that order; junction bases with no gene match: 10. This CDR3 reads CASGAGWEETQYF. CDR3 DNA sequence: TGTGCCAGCGGAGCGGGGTGGGAGGAGACCCAGTACTTC.

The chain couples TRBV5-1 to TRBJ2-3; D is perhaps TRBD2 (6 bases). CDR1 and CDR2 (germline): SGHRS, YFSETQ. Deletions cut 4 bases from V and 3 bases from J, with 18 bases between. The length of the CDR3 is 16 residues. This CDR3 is CASSHGTLRWTDTQYF. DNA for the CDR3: TGCGCCAGCAGCCATGGGACTCTCCGTTGGACAGATACGCAGTATTTT.

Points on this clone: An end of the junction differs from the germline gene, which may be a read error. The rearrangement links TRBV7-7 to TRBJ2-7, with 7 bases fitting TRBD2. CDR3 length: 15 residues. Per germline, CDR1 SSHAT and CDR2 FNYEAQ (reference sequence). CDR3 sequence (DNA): TGTGCTAGCAGCTTACACGCGGGAGAACACTACGAGCAGTACTTC. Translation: CASSLHAGEHYEQYF. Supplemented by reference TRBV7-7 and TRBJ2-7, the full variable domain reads GAGVSQSPRYKVTKRGQDVTLRCDPISSHATLYWYQQALGQGPEFLTYFNYEAQPDKSGLPSDRFSAERPEGSISTLTIQRTEQRDSAMYRCASSLHAGEHYEQYFGPGTRLTVT.

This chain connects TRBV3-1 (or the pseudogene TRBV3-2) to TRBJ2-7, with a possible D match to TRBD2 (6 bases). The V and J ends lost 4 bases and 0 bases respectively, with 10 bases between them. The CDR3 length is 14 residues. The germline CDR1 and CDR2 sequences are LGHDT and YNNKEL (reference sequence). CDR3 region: CASSPDYLSYEQYF. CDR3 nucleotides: TGTGCCAGCAGCCCGGACTACCTCTCCTACGAGCAGTACTTC.

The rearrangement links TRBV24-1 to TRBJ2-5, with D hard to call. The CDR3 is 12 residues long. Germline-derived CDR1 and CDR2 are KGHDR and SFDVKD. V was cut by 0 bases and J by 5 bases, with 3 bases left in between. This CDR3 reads CATSDLFETQYF. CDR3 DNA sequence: TGTGCCACCAGTGATTTGTTCGAGACCCAGTACTTC.

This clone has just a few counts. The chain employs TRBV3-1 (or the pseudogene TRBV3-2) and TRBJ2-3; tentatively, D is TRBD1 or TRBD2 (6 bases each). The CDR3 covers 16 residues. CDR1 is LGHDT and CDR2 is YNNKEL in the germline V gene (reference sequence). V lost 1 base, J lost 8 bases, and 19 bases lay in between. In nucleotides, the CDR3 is TGTGCCAGCAGCCAAGCCGGGACTGGCAAACAGGGTACGCAGTATTTT. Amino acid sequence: CASSQAGTGKQGTQYF.